The clone carrying this TCR beta chain appeared a few times. The antigen is undetermined. Both 60 Vbeta primers and 13 Jbeta primers went into the PCR. Assay used: immunoSEQ multiplex PCR; TCRdb lists only in-frame clones, some missing. Among around 200,000 clones listed, 70% to 80% were seen once. The sample comes from a study of cytomegalovirus exposure and HLA in healthy donors. Study-wide points: Later analysis identified 15,000 to 20,000 TCR beta sequences associated with HLA alleles, using a false discovery rate threshold of 0.05.

Nominally healthy donors were sampled, though unrecorded immune exposures were likely. Unmatched junction bases numbered 5, after V lost 4 bases and J lost 4 bases. The CDR3 is 15 amino acids. Germline assignment: CDR1 SGHRS and CDR2 YFSETQ. This clonotype originated in a girl aged 2-9 years in good health and CMV-seronegative. The chain carries TRBV5-1 and TRBJ2-6; TRBD2 matches at 7 bases. Specimen: PBMCs. In DNA form, the CDR3 reads TGCGCCAGCAGCCCCCGGGGGGAAGGGGCCAACGTCCTGACTTTC. This encodes CASSPRGEGANVLTF. Full variable domain (rest looked up from reference TRBV5-1 and TRBJ2-6): KAGVTQTPRYLIKTRGQQVTLSCSPISGHRSVSWYQQTPGQGLQFLFEYFSETQRNKGNFPGRFSGRQFSNSRSEMNVSTLELGDSALYLCASSPRGEGANVLTFGAGSRLTVL.